These T cell receptor beta chains were read from a single sample in a study of T cell repertoires in cytomegalovirus infection. TCRdb fed the reads into MiXCR, producing one record per CDR3 protein. Found here are approximately 600,000 distinct CDR3 sequences, 40% of them singletons; the top ten hold around 48%. No antigens are known for them. Sequenced here: cultured PBMCs, sampled from culture after CMV antigen stimulation. These receptors originate from a human donor in good health (CMV status not recorded). Some clones in this sample may be carry-over from other donors' samples. The CDR3 runs from the conserved cysteine through the conserved F or W. D genes are given only for firm matches. The listing skips clone size in some rows; elsewhere it reads once, few, many or a size class.

TRBD1,many,TRBJ2-5,TRBV7-6,TGTGCCAGCAGCTTAGTCGTGCCAGGGGGCCGGGGGGAGACCCAGTACTTC,CASSLVVPGGRGETQYF
NA,NA,TRBJ2-6,TRBV6-5,TGTGCCAGCAGTGGGGGGCGGCCTGGGGCCAACATCCTGACTTTC,CASSGGRPGANILTF
NA,NA,TRBJ2-3,TRBV10-3,TGTGCCATAGGACAGCCGACCACTAGCACAGATACGCAGTATTTT,CAIGQPTTSTDTQYF
NA,NA,TRBJ2-4,TRBV6-2/TRBV6-3,TGTGCCAGCAGGACAGAAATGTCCAAAAACATTCAGTACTTC,CASRTEMSKNIQYF
TRBD2,once,TRBJ2-1,TRBV20-1,TGCAGTGCCCCCGGGGTAGCGGGAGATAATGAGCAGTTCTTC,CSAPGVAGDNEQFF
NA,few,TRBJ2-3,TRBV7-2,TGTGCCAGCAGCCCAGGGACTTTTCTTAGCACAGATACGCAGTATTTT,CASSPGTFLSTDTQYF
NA,NA,TRBJ1-5,TRBV20-1,TGCAGTGCTAATGGTATTAACCGAATGGCCTCCAATCAGCCCCAGCATTTT,CSANGINRMASNQPQHF
TRBD1,few,TRBJ1-5,TRBV20-1,TGCAGTGCTCGGTTACAGGGGCATCTTAGCAATCAGCCCCAGCATTTT,CSARLQGHLSNQPQHF
TRBD2,NA,TRBJ2-1,TRBV19,TGTGCCAGTAGTTCCTTGGGACTAGCGGGGGGATCCTACAATGAGCAGTTCTTC,CASSSLGLAGGSYNEQFF
NA,NA,TRBJ1-1,TRBV12-3/TRBV12-4,TGTGCCAGCAGATACAGGGACCAGAACCCTGAAGCTTTCTTT,CASRYRDQNPEAFF
NA,NA,TRBJ2-5,TRBV5-4,TGTGCCAGCAGCCGCCCTCCGGATACAGAGACCCAGTACTTC,CASSRPPDTETQYF
TRBD2,few,TRBJ2-1,TRBV6-2/TRBV6-3,TGTGCCAGCAGTTACGGGACTAGCGGGACTCGGGAGCAGTTCTTC,CASSYGTSGTREQFF
NA,NA,TRBJ2-7,TRBV27,TGTGCCAGCAGTTTATCGTTCCCGGCACAATACGAGCAGTACTTC,CASSLSFPAQYEQYF
NA,NA,TRBJ1-6,TRBV4-3,TGCGCCAGCAGCCAAGGCGGCAAAAATTCACCCCTCCACTTT,CASSQGGKNSPLHF
NA,once,TRBJ1-2,TRBV25-1,TGTGCCAGCAGTGAATATAAGGGAAACTATGGCTACACCTTC,CASSEYKGNYGYTF
NA,NA,TRBJ2-7,TRBV7-8,TGTGCCAGCAGCTTTTCGGGGTTTCGGTACTTC,CASSFSGFRYF
NA,many,TRBJ2-4,TRBV28,TGTGCCAGCAGCCCCTCGGGGGAAAACATTCAGTACTTC,CASSPSGENIQYF
NA,NA,TRBJ1-6,TRBV18,TGTGCCAGCTCACCAGGTGGACGGGATAATTCACCCCTCCACTTT,CASSPGGRDNSPLHF
TRBD1,few,TRBJ2-7,TRBV19,TGTGCCAGTAGTACCAACCCTACAGGGGGCGACGAGCAGTACTTC,CASSTNPTGGDEQYF
TRBD2,NA,TRBJ2-7,TRBV7-2,TGTGCCAGCAGCTTACGACTAGCGGCCATGAGCTCCTACGAGCAGTACTTC,CASSLRLAAMSSYEQYF
TRBD1,many,TRBJ1-2,TRBV7-2,TGTGCCAGCAGCAGGACAGGGTCGGACTATGGCTACACCTTC,CASSRTGSDYGYTF
NA,NA,TRBJ1-5,TRBV6-5,TGTGCCAGCGCTCCGGTGTCTAGCAATCAGCCCCAGCATTTT,CASAPVSSNQPQHF
NA,few,TRBJ2-2,TRBV7-2,TGTGCCAGCAGCCTCGGCGCAGGAAACACCGGGGAGCTGTTTTTT,CASSLGAGNTGELFF
NA,NA,TRBJ2-5,TRBV12-3/TRBV12-4,TGTGCCAGCAGTTTCGCGGTTGCAGCGAGGGAGACCCAGTACTTC,CASSFAVAARETQYF
TRBD1,NA,TRBJ2-5,TRBV7-2,TGTGCCAGCAGCTTAGCGGGGACAGGGGCGACCCAGTACTTC,CASSLAGTGATQYF
NA,NA,TRBJ2-2,TRBV19,TGTGCCACCACACGTGGCCAGAACACCGGGGAGCTGTTTTTT,CATTRGQNTGELFF
NA,NA,TRBJ1-5,TRBV5-3,TGTGCCAGAAGCTACCACGCGGGGCAGCCCCAGCATTTT,CARSYHAGQPQHF
NA,few,TRBJ1-3,TRBV11-2,TGTGCCAGCAGCCCACGACCTAACAGGTCTCCTGGAAACACCATATATTTT,CASSPRPNRSPGNTIYF
NA,NA,TRBJ1-6,TRBV7-2,TGTGCCAGCAGCCCGATTACAGATCCGGATTCACCCCTCCACTTT,CASSPITDPDSPLHF
NA,few,TRBJ2-7,TRBV4-1,TGCGCCAGCAGCCAAGATAGAACTCCACGCGAGCAGTACTTC,CASSQDRTPREQYF
TRBD1,NA,TRBJ2-1,TRBV19,TGTGCCAGTAGTATACTCGGCCAGGGGGACAATGAGCAGTTCTTC,CASSILGQGDNEQFF
NA,NA,TRBJ2-7,TRBV19,TGTGCCAGTAACCAGCCGGGCTACGAGCAGTACTTC,CASNQPGYEQYF
NA,NA,TRBJ1-5,TRBV4-1,TGCGCCAGCAGCCAAGATGGCGGGGGCGGTAATCAGCCCCAGCATTTT,CASSQDGGGGNQPQHF
NA,few,TRBJ2-7,TRBV7-2,TGTGCCAGCAGCCTAGATCCGAACTACGAGCAGTACTTC,CASSLDPNYEQYF
NA,NA,TRBJ2-1,TRBV7-2,TGTGCCAGCAGCTTGCTCCCTTTAGACAGCCTATACAATGAGCAGTTCTTC,CASSLLPLDSLYNEQFF
NA,NA,TRBJ1-1,TRBV12-3/TRBV12-4,TGTGCCAGCACCCGGACAGACAAGGCTTTCTTT,CASTRTDKAFF
TRBD1,NA,TRBJ1-4,TRBV20-1,TGCAGTGCTTCCGGGACAGGGGGAGAAAAACTGTTTTTT,CSASGTGGEKLFF
TRBD1,few,TRBJ1-1,TRBV6-6,TGTGCCAGCAGCACAGGGGGCGCGGGCACTGAAGCTTTCTTT,CASSTGGAGTEAFF
NA,NA,TRBJ2-7,TRBV29-1,TGCAGCGTTCGTTGGGATGACGGCGAGCAGTACTTC,CSVRWDDGEQYF
NA,few,TRBJ2-5,TRBV7-2,TGTGCCAGCAGCTTATGGCGGTCTGGAGAGACCCAGTACTTC,CASSLWRSGETQYF
NA,few,TRBJ1-6,TRBV7-9,TGTGCCAGCAGCTCCGGGACTGATTCACCCCTCCACTTT,CASSSGTDSPLHF
TRBD1,many,TRBJ2-3,TRBV7-2,TGTGCCAGCAGCTTAGCGCTGGGCAGGGGGCACACAGATACGCAGTATTTT,CASSLALGRGHTDTQYF
NA,few,TRBJ2-5,TRBV27,TGTGCCAGCAGTAGGGGGGTGGGGGAGACCCAGTACTTC,CASSRGVGETQYF
TRBD1,NA,TRBJ1-5,TRBV28,TGTGCCAGCAGTACCGGGACAGGGTGGAATCAGCCCCAGCATTTT,CASSTGTGWNQPQHF
TRBD2,NA,TRBJ2-1,TRBV6-2/TRBV6-3,TGTGCCAGCAGTTACTCACGGACTAGCGGGGGGGCCTCCTACAATGAGCAGTTCTTC,CASSYSRTSGGASYNEQFF